One sample yielded the 20 T cell receptor beta chains listed below, sequenced in a study of cytomegalovirus exposure and HLA in healthy donors. Amplification used 60 Vbeta primers and 13 Jbeta primers. TCRdb keeps only in-frame clones here, not all; method: immunoSEQ multiplex PCR. The sample has 100,000 to 150,000 clones, around 72% seen once. The specimen was PBMCs. These receptors all stem from a man aged 25 to 40 in good health and CMV-seronegative.

This sequence joins TRBV28 and TRBJ2-1; TRBD2 matches at 9 bases. Per the germline V gene, CDR1 is MDHEN and CDR2 is SYDVKM. The CDR3 is 15 residues long. Trimming removed 5 bases from V and 4 bases from J; junction bases left unmatched: 6. In DNA form, the CDR3 reads TGTGCCAGCAGTAGCGTCCTAGCGGGGTACAATGAGCAGTTCTTC. Encoded protein: CASSSVLAGYNEQFF.

This clone appeared a single time. The chain combines TRBV5-4 with TRBJ1-6; D is unresolved. Germline CDR1 reads SGHNT; CDR2 reads YYREEE (reference sequence). The CDR3 length is 18 residues. V was shortened by 0 bases and J by 0 bases, with 13 bases between the two germline ends. CDR3 nucleotides: TGTGCCAGCAGCTTGGGAGGCGGAGGGAGCTCCTATAATTCACCCCTCCACTTT. Its protein is CASSLGGGGSSYNSPLHF.

The V call is TRBV5-1, the J call TRBJ2-5; the match to TRBD1 covers 8 bases. The end of the DNA aligns better with TRBJ2-7, so the J call may be wrong. Germline assignment: CDR1 SGHRS and CDR2 YFSETQ. The CDR3 is 13 residues long. The CDR3 region has the DNA TGCGCCAGCAGCTGGACAGGGCCCGGCGAGCAGTACTTC. This translates into CASSWTGPGEQYF.

Comments on this clone: The same CDR3 can be traced to other DNA sequences in this sample. The chain carries TRBV11-3 and TRBJ2-3; maybe TRBD2 (6 bases). Germline loops: CDR1 SGHNT, CDR2 YENEEA. This CDR3 region has 14 residues. The V end was cut by 1 base, the J end by 1 base, with 6 bases between. For the CDR3, the DNA is TGTGCCAGCAGCTTAGGCGGGGGCACAGATACGCAGTATTTT. Encoded protein: CASSLGGGTDTQYF.

This clone was observed once. The rearrangement uses TRBV5-4 and TRBJ1-3, with D tentatively TRBD1 (5 bases). Germline lookup yields CDR1 SGHNT and CDR2 YYREEE (reference sequence). Trimming removed 1 base from V and 3 bases from J, with 11 bases in between. The CDR3 covers 15 residues. CDR3 residues: CASSLSGGGGNTIYF. In nucleotides, the CDR3 is TGTGCCAGCAGCTTGTCCGGGGGAGGTGGAAACACCATATATTTT.

The chain combines TRBV5-1 with TRBJ2-7, with D possibly matching TRBD1 (6 bases). Between the trimmed V and J ends, which lost 2 bases and 2 bases, there was a span of 8 bases. There are 13 residues in the CDR3. The germline gives CDR1 SGHRS, CDR2 YFSETQ. Here the CDR3 reads CASSFGQTYEQYF. CDR3 DNA sequence: TGCGCCAGCAGCTTCGGACAGACCTACGAGCAGTACTTC. Full variable domain (outside the CDR3, taken from reference TRBV5-1 and TRBJ2-7): KAGVTQTPRYLIKTRGQQVTLSCSPISGHRSVSWYQQTPGQGLQFLFEYFSETQRNKGNFPGRFSGRQFSNSRSEMNVSTLELGDSALYLCASSFGQTYEQYFGPGTRLTVT.

This sequence joins TRBV2 and TRBJ1-6; TRBD1 matches 7 bases. The junction had 6 bases not matched to a gene; V was cut back by 8 bases and J by 8 bases. The CDR3 has 13 amino acids. Germline CDR1 and CDR2: SNHLY and FYNNEI. The chain's CDR3 is CASLVQGDSPLHF. The CDR3 DNA follows: TGTGCCAGCTTAGTCCAGGGGGATTCACCCCTCCACTTT.

This clone was counted a single time. V and J are TRBV7-2 and TRBJ2-7, with D uncertain. Germline V gene lookup returns CDR1 SGHTA and CDR2 FQGNSA. The germline V and J ends were trimmed by 3 bases and 7 bases, with 7 bases remaining between them. The CDR3 is 11 amino acids. Here the CDR3 DNA reads TGTGCCAGCAGCTTCATGCGGGAGCAGTACTTC. Amino acids: CASSFMREQYF.

The chain uses TRBV16 and TRBJ1-5; 8 bases align to TRBD1. Looked up from germline, CDR1 is KGHSY and CDR2 is FQNENV. The length of the CDR3 is 15 residues. V lost 2 bases, J lost 2 bases, and 2 bases stayed unmatched. The CDR3 DNA follows: TGTGCCAGCAGCCAAGGACAGGGCGGCAATCAGCCCCAGCATTTT. Translating it yields CASSQGQGGNQPQHF.

V usage is TRBV18 and J usage is TRBJ2-1; TRBD1 aligns across 7 bases. Germline trimming cut 3 bases from V and 0 bases from J; bases unmatched to any gene: 5. Germline V gene data show CDR1 as KGHSH and CDR2 as LQKENI. The CDR3 contains 16 residues. CDR3 protein: CASSPDRPGSYNEQFF. The CDR3 bases are TGTGCCAGCTCACCGGACAGGCCGGGCTCCTACAATGAGCAGTTCTTC.

The chain uses TRBV6-4 and TRBJ1-2; 7 bases are shared with TRBD1. With 6 bases clipped from V and 4 bases from J, the junction kept 11 bases outside the gene matches. The CDR3 sequence is 15 residues long. Germline V gives CDR1 MRHNA, CDR2 SNTAGT. Here the CDR3 DNA reads TGTGCCAGCAGCCGGACAGGCGGTACTACCTATGGCTACACCTTC. Amino acids: CASSRTGGTTYGYTF.

Here the CDR3 reads CASSQGASGGVKSYEQYF. CDR3 coding DNA: TGTGCCAGCAGCCAGGGGGCTAGCGGGGGGGTGAAATCTTACGAGCAGTACTTC. The V call is TRBV7-2, the J call TRBJ2-7, with 12 bases lining up with TRBD2. The CDR3 totals 18 residues. The ends lost 5 bases at V and 4 bases at J; junction bases unmatched: 15. Germline values: CDR1 SGHTA, CDR2 FQGNSA.

The chain couples TRBV27 to TRBJ2-7; 8 bases are a match to TRBD2. The J segment lost 0 bases and the V segment lost 5 bases, leaving 12 bases of the junction unmatched. Germline V CDR1 and CDR2: MNHEY, SMNVEV (reference sequence). The CDR3 is 17 amino acids. The CDR3, as DNA: TGTGCCAGCAGTCCAAACCCTGGCGGGGGGTACTCCTACGAGCAGTACTTC. Protein product: CASSPNPGGGYSYEQYF.

The chain recombines TRBV6-6 with TRBJ2-7; tentative D call: TRBD2 (5 bases). V lost 8 bases to trimming and J lost 6 bases, with 26 bases between them. This CDR3 comprises 16 residues. Germline CDR1 is MNHNY and CDR2 is SVGAGI (reference sequence). The CDR3 nucleotides read TGTGCCAGCCATGGAAGCGGAAATCAGGAATGGAGCGAGCAGTACTTC. Translated, it gives CASHGSGNQEWSEQYF.

The rearrangement joins TRBV9 to TRBJ2-1; D is unresolved. CDR3 size: 14 residues. Germline values: CDR1 SGDLS, CDR2 YYNGEE. Trimming removed 4 bases from V and 5 bases from J, with 13 bases in between. The CDR3 coding sequence is TGTGCCAGCAGCCCCACCCGGAGCGACAATGAGCAGTTCTTC. This encodes CASSPTRSDNEQFF.

The chain is built from TRBV7-9 and TRBJ1-1; D may be TRBD1 (5 bases). Germline CDR1 and CDR2: SEHNR and FQNEAQ (reference sequence). Deletions cut 2 bases from V and 4 bases from J, with 8 bases between. The CDR3 runs to 13 residues. CDR3 amino acids: CASSLTGGTEAFF. In DNA form, the CDR3 reads TGTGCCAGCAGCTTAACGGGGGGCACTGAAGCTTTCTTT.

A few counts support this clone. V usage is TRBV6-5 and J usage is TRBJ1-4; 9 nucleotides line up with TRBD1. Trimming took 4 bases from V and 6 from J; bases not matched to a gene: 6. CDR1 and CDR2 from the germline V gene are MNHEY and SVGAGI. CDR3 size: 15 residues. The CDR3 coding sequence is TGTGCCAGCAGTTTATACAGGGGGCCTGATGAAAAACTGTTTTTT. It translates to CASSLYRGPDEKLFF.

The CDR3 region has the DNA TGTGCCAGCAGCTTTTTAGGCGGCCATCAGCCCCAGCATTTT. Amino acid sequence: CASSFLGGHQPQHF. The chain recombines TRBV7-2 with TRBJ1-5; D is undetermined. V lost 3 bases to trimming and J lost 5 bases, with 11 bases between them. Germline CDR1 and CDR2: SGHTA and FQGNSA. CDR3 size: 14 residues. Variable domain in full (rest from reference TRBV7-2 and TRBJ1-5): GAGVSQSPSNKVTEKGKDVELRCDPISGHTALYWYRQSLGQGLEFLIYFQGNSAPDKSGLPSDRFSAERTGGSVSTLTIQRTQQEDSAVYLCASSFLGGHQPQHFGDGTRLSIL.

The rearrangement links TRBV7-8 to TRBJ2-1, with D maybe TRBD2 (5 bases). The V end lost 2 bases, the J end lost 5 bases, and 7 bases lay between the germline ends. CDR3 size: 13 residues. From germline, CDR1 is SGHVS and CDR2 FQNEAQ. The CDR3 protein is CASSLLRDNEQFF. Written as DNA, the CDR3 is TGTGCCAGCAGCTTACTGCGGGACAATGAGCAGTTCTTC.

This clone occurred a few times. The CDR3 region has the DNA TGTGCCAGCAGTGATCAGGGACTAGCGGGGGGGCGGAGGGAGACCCAGTACTTC. Translation: CASSDQGLAGGRRETQYF. The chain joins TRBV2 to TRBJ2-5, with TRBD2 identical over 16 bases. Trimming took 3 bases from V and 5 from J; bases not matched to a gene: 9. The germline CDR1 and CDR2 sequences are SNHLY and FYNNEI. CDR3 length: 18 residues.